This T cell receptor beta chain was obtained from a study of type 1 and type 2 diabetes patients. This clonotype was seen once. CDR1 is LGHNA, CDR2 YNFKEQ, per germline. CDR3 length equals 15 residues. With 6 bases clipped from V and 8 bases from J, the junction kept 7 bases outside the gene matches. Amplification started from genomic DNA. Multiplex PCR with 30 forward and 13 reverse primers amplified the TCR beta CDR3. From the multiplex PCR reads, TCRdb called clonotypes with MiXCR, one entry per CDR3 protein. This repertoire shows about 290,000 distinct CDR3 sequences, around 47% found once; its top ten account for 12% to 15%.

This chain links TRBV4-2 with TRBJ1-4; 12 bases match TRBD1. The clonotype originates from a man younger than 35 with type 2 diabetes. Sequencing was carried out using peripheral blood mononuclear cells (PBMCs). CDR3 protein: CASRGIGTGGEKLFF. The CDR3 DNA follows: TGTGCCAGCAGGGGAATCGGGACAGGGGGCGAAAAACTGTTTTTT.